Listed below are T cell receptor beta chains from one sample, sequenced in a study of blood T cell repertoires in COVID-19. Using immunoSEQ multiplex PCR, the repertoire was profiled, and TCRdb retains in-frame clones only, with some absent. The table includes about 320,000 clones, roughly nine tenths detected once. The sample consisted of PBMCs or T cells enriched from blood (not recorded which). Source of these receptors: a man aged 60-69 years who had recovered from COVID-19. The CDR3 runs from the conserved cysteine through the conserved F or W. Each record gives: V gene, clone size, D gene, J gene, CDR3 DNA, CDR3 protein. The D gene is left open where the match is weak. Clone size appears in some rows only: once, few, many, or a class for an expanded clone.

>TRBV14|.|.|TRBJ1-1
TGTGCCAGCAGCCACCTCGGGGAGAACACTGAAGCTTTCTTT
CASSHLGENTEAFF
>TRBV18|.|TRBD2|TRBJ2-5
TGTGCCAGCTCACCACTCGGGGGGAACAATCCTACCAAGAGAACCCAGTACTTC
CASSPLGGNNPTKRTQYF
>TRBV18|.|TRBD1|TRBJ1-3
TGTGCCAGCTCACCAGGGACAGTCTCTGGAAACACCATATATTTT
CASSPGTVSGNTIYF
>TRBV4-2|.|TRBD1|TRBJ1-4
TGTGCCAGCAGCCACGACGCGGGACAGAATAATGAAAAACTGTTTTTT
CASSHDAGQNNEKLFF
>TRBV5-5|.|TRBD2|TRBJ2-1
TGTGCCAGTTCCAGGACTAGCGGTACCCCCAATGAGCAGTTCTTC
CASSRTSGTPNEQFF
>TRBV9|.|.|TRBJ1-3
TGTGCCAGCAGCGTTCAACAGCCAGGGATCTCTGGAAACACCATATATTTT
CASSVQQPGISGNTIYF
>TRBV4-3|.|.|TRBJ1-5
TGCGCCAGCAGCACACCTCCTAGCAATCAGCCCCAGCATTTT
CASSTPPSNQPQHF
>TRBV7-9|.|.|TRBJ2-1
TGTGCCAGCAGCTTAGGTAGCAGTGAGCAGTTCTTC
CASSLGSSEQFF
>TRBV18|.|.|TRBJ1-1
TGTGCCAGCTCACCAGGGCAGAAGAACACTGAAGCTTTCTTT
CASSPGQKNTEAFF
>TRBV29-1|.|TRBD1|TRBJ1-5
TGCAGCGCAGTCTGGGACAGGAATCAGCCCCAGCATTTT
CSAVWDRNQPQHF
>TRBV2|.|.|TRBJ1-2
TGTGCCACCATGGGCCTGGTTTATGGCTACACCTTC
CATMGLVYGYTF
>TRBV6-5|.|.|TRBJ1-1
TGTGCCAGCAGCATACAGATGAACACTGAAGCTTTCTTT
CASSIQMNTEAFF
>TRBV14|.|TRBD2|TRBJ2-7
TGTGCCAGCAGCCAAATCGTCTATCTGGCGGGAGGCCCTGGCGAGCAGTACTTC
CASSQIVYLAGGPGEQYF
>TRBV10-3|.|TRBD1|TRBJ1-2
TGTGCCATCAGGGGGGACAGTTACTATGGCTACACCTTC
CAIRGDSYYGYTF
>TRBV27|.|.|TRBJ2-4
TGTGCCAGCAGTGGGGCAGGTACAGCCAAAAACATTCAGTACTTC
CASSGAGTAKNIQYF
>TRBV3-1/TRBV3-2|.|.|TRBJ2-7
TGTGCCAGCAGCTCTCTCCCGGGATACGAGCAGTACTTC
CASSSLPGYEQYF
>TRBV14|.|.|TRBJ2-7
TGTGCCAGCAGCCAAGATTCAAGTAGGGTATCCGGGAGCCCTTCCTCCTACGAGCAGTACTTC
CASSQDSSRVSGSPSSYEQYF
>TRBV7-2|.|.|TRBJ2-1
TGTGCCAGCAGCTTAAATCGGACTAACAATGAGCAGTTCTTC
CASSLNRTNNEQFF
>TRBV20-1|once|.|TRBJ1-5
TGCAGTGCTAGTCTTGGTTTCATCGGGAGCAATCAGCCCCAGCATTTT
CSASLGFIGSNQPQHF
>TRBV6-5|.|.|TRBJ1-6
TGTGCCAGCACCCTGAGGGGGGGCAATTCACCCCTCCACTTT
CASTLRGGNSPLHF